Sequencing of this TCR beta chain was carried out in a study of monozygotic twins with inflammatory bowel disease. Study-level findings and limits: No one strong IBD-associated signal or clonotype was supported.

One entry per CDR3 protein, without DNA, is what TCRdb gives after re-calling the 5' RACE reads. This sample contains about 140,000 distinct CDR3 sequences. Germline V CDR1 and CDR2: GTSNPN, SVGIG (reference sequence). This CDR3 spans 13 amino acids. A word on this clonotype: Its specificity is not known.

The sequence came from a human donor with ulcerative colitis or Crohn's disease, or a healthy co-twin of an affected twin (not recorded which). The chain carries TRBV30 and TRBJ1-2. Sequencing was performed on blood. CDR3 amino acids: CAWSPAGSYGYTF.